Each of the 8 T cell receptor beta chains below was sequenced from the same sample in a study of a mutant IDH1 vaccine in newly diagnosed glioma. Time point meaning: week 23, last vaccination. All doses held 300 ug of mutant IDH1 20-mer peptide, with topical imiquimod. Measured with immunoSEQ multiplex PCR; TCRdb has only the in-frame clones, and not every one. The table lists about 43,000 clones, around 84% of them singletons. These TCRs are of unknown antigen specificity. Material: PBMCs, obtained from a glioma patient whose treatment included an IDH1 peptide vaccine. All receptors come from a woman aged 18-30 years with glioma. Some clones in this sample may be carry-over from other donors' samples.

The rearrangement uses TRBV11-2 and TRBJ2-7, with D perhaps matching TRBD2 (7 bases). The V gene lost 3 bases and the J gene lost 2 bases, with 14 bases spanning the gap. Germline V gene sequence: CDR1 SGHAT, CDR2 FQNNGV. This CDR3 comprises 15 residues. This CDR3 is CASSLGRGPPYEQYF. CDR3 DNA sequence: TGTGCCAGCAGCTTGGGGCGGGGGCCCCCCTACGAGCAGTACTTC.

The chain uses TRBV9 and TRBJ2-1, with TRBD2 matching 13 bases. CDR1 is SGDLS and CDR2 is YYNGEE in the germline V gene. This CDR3 is 20 amino acids long. The V gene end was trimmed by 3 bases and the J gene end by 1 base; junction bases not matched to a gene: 13. CDR3 in DNA: TGTGCCAGCAGCGGGGGCCTCCGGACTAGCGGGAGAGGGTCCTACAATGAGCAGTTCTTC. The encoded protein is CASSGGLRTSGRGSYNEQFF.

The CDR3 loop reads CASSSRLGVVYGYTF. CDR3 coding DNA: TGTGCCAGCAGCTCGCGGTTGGGAGTAGTCTATGGCTACACCTTC. The V gene is TRBV7-2, the J gene TRBJ1-2; D is uncertain. The CDR3 has 15 residues. V lost 4 bases to trimming and J lost 4 bases, with 16 bases between them. Germline CDR1 reads SGHTA; CDR2 reads FQGNSA.

The chain joins TRBV6-5 to TRBJ2-7; 8 nucleotides line up with TRBD2. This CDR3 spans 15 amino acids. Germline CDR1 and CDR2: MNHEY and SVGAGI. The ends lost 6 bases at V and 2 bases at J; junction bases unmatched: 9. The CDR3 here is CASRTQLAATYEQYF. In DNA form, the CDR3 reads TGTGCCAGCAGAACCCAACTAGCGGCCACCTACGAGCAGTACTTC.

CDR3 protein: CASSQGQGAGNTIYF. Here the CDR3 DNA reads TGCGCCAGCAGCCAGGGACAGGGTGCGGGAAACACCATATATTTT. The rearrangement joins TRBV4-3 to TRBJ1-3, with TRBD1 identical over 9 bases. Germline CDR1 and CDR2: LGHNA and YSLEER. This CDR3 has 15 amino acids. The V segment lost 3 bases and the J segment 4 bases; nucleotides outside the gene matches: 4.

Only one count was recorded for this clone. The genes are TRBV13 and TRBJ1-2; D ambiguous. In germline, CDR1 is PRHDT, CDR2 FYEKMQ (reference sequence). The CDR3 extends over 12 amino acids. Trimming stripped 2 bases from V and 8 bases from J, with 9 bases between. The CDR3 sequence is CASSLISAGYTF. In nucleotides, the CDR3 is TGTGCCAGCAGCTTAATTTCAGCCGGCTACACCTTC.

The CDR3 here is CASSFGVGTEAFF. As DNA, the CDR3 is TGTGCCAGCAGCTTTGGGGTGGGCACTGAAGCTTTCTTT. The J gene is TRBJ1-1, the V gene TRBV5-6; D is undetermined. V lost 2 bases, J lost 4 bases, and 9 bases lay in between. Per germline, CDR1 SGHDT and CDR2 YYEEEE. The CDR3 has 13 amino acids.

This rearrangement joins TRBV7-2 to TRBJ1-3; 7 bases align to TRBD1. The CDR3 has 15 amino acids. Germline trimming cut 3 bases from V and 0 bases from J; bases unmatched to any gene: 2. Germline-derived CDR1 and CDR2 are SGHTA and FQGNSA. The CDR3 sequence is CASSFPGGSGNTIYF. In DNA form, the CDR3 reads TGTGCCAGCAGCTTCCCAGGGGGCTCTGGAAACACCATATATTTT.